One sample yielded the 7 T cell receptor beta chains listed below, sequenced in a study of CD8+ T cells in alopecia areata. Reverse transcription of extracted RNA yielded cDNA, which provided the sequencing template. Measured with immunoSEQ multiplex PCR; TCRdb has only the in-frame clones, and not every one. Observed are some 6,000 clones, no singletons, with the top ten taking less than 35%. Cells that came from pooled cutaneous lymph nodes were sorted using CD4, CD8alpha, NKG2D, NKG2ACE and other markers. The sample comprised CD8+ T cells sorted from a lymph node. These receptors were obtained from a C3H/HeJ mouse with alopecia areata. The MHC haplotype of the strain is H2-k.

This clone was picked up many times. Gene names and germline match the mouse. The read halts 4 residues ahead of the CDR3 end, with the missing end drawn from the germline J gene. V is TRBV13-2 and J is TRBJ2-7; TRBD2 matches at 8 bases. Germline-derived CDR1 and CDR2 are NNHNN and SYGAGS (reference sequence). CDR3 size: 13 residues. The CDR3 region is CASGDRLGYEQYF. The part of the CDR3 DNA that was read is TGTGCCAGCGGTGACCGACTGGGGTAT.

With respect to this clone: Gene names and germline match the mouse. The observed sequence ends 4 residues before the CDR3 terminus, with the missing tail filled in from the germline J gene. This sequence joins TRBV5 and TRBJ2-5; 12 bases are shared with TRBD1. This CDR3 is 16 amino acids long. The germline V gene has CDR1 LGHNA and CDR2 YNLKQL (reference sequence). Partial CDR3 DNA: TGTGCCAGCAGCCATCGGGACAGGGGGCTGAGGGAC. Its protein is CASSHRDRGLRD. The CDR3, in full, reads CASSHRDRGLRDTQYF.

Comment on this clone: Genes and germline are mouse. The read gets to within 4 residues of the CDR3 end, and the germline J gene fills in the rest. The J gene is TRBJ2-5, the V gene TRBV4, with 8 bases matching TRBD2. Germline-derived CDR1 and CDR2 are LGHDT and YNNKQL (reference sequence). This CDR3 comprises 13 residues. The V and J ends lost 5 bases and 3 bases, in that order; junction bases with no gene match: 1. The CDR3 loop is CASSRDWQDTQYF. The covered CDR3 bases are TGTGCCAGCAGCCGGGACTGGCAAGAC.

This clone was counted ten times or more. The gene symbols are mouse symbols. The read finishes 4 residues shy of the CDR3 end, and the germline J gene is used to complete it. The V call is TRBV31, the J call TRBJ2-4; D ambiguous. This CDR3 has 13 amino acids. Germline V gene sequence: CDR1 GKSSPN, CDR2 SITVG. Trimming removed 1 base from V and 0 bases from J, with 5 bases in between. The CDR3 DNA, read in part, is TGTGCCTGGAGTCCTAATAGTCAAAAC. This codes for CAWSPNSQN. The CDR3 in its entirety is CAWSPNSQNTLYF.

This clone rates as medium-sized (0.01 to 0.1%). Genes and germline are mouse. Read coverage stops 4 residues before the CDR3 terminus; the germline J gene supplies the remainder. This chain uses TRBV13-3 with TRBJ2-1, with 9 bases fitting TRBD2. The CDR3 is 13 residues long. The V gene's germline CDR1 is NNHDY and CDR2 SYVADS. After removal of 5 bases from V and 3 bases from J, the junction contained 0 bases not matched to a gene. Partial CDR3 DNA: TGTGCCAGCAGGGACTGGGGCTATGCT. It is translated as CASRDWGYA. In full, the CDR3 reads CASRDWGYAEQFF.

This clone showed up many times. Gene names denote mouse genes. From the germline J gene comes the end of the CDR3, since the read stops 4 residues before it. The rearrangement joins TRBV13-3 to TRBJ2-2, with 7 nucleotides matching TRBD1. With V trimmed by 7 bases and J by 0 bases, 3 bases remained unmatched. The germline CDR1 and CDR2 sequences are NNHDY and SYVADS. The length of the CDR3 is 14 residues. The CDR3 sequence: CASHGTANTGQLYF. The CDR3 bases that were read are TGTGCCAGCCATGGGACAGCAAACACCGGG.

In its sample, this clone was seen many times. Each gene name is a mouse one. The CDR3 end is not reached by the read, which stops 4 residues before it; the germline J gene fills it in. V gene TRBV19 combines with J gene TRBJ1-1; no definite D call. Germline CDR1 is FNHDT and CDR2 is SITEND (reference sequence). The CDR3 extends over 12 amino acids. The V and J ends lost 2 bases and 1 base respectively, with 3 bases between them. The CDR3 spells CASSIRNTEVFF. The part of the CDR3 DNA that was read is TGTGCCAGCAGTATCAGGAACACA.